The clone carrying this T cell receptor beta chain has only a few counts. Its antigen remains unidentified. These data come from a study of beta chain features in type 1 diabetes. Whole-study findings and limits: TCRB CDR3 length was moderately but significantly reduced in all four CD4+ subsets of Type 1 diabetes patients.

V lost 4 bases to trimming and J lost 3 bases; unmatched junction nucleotides: 6. CDR1 and CDR2 (germline): MGHDK, SYGVNS. There are 14 residues in the CDR3. The authors reverse transcribed all of the isolated RNA, so sequencing captured expressed TCRB transcripts. Using immunoSEQ multiplex PCR, the repertoire was profiled, and TCRdb retains in-frame clones only, with some absent. The table includes approximately 250,000 clones, roughly 10% detected once. The sample taken for sequencing was naive CD4+ T cells from blood. The TCR originated in a man aged 25-45 years with type 1 diabetes. The genes are TRBV25-1 and TRBJ2-7; 7 nucleotides line up with TRBD1. The CDR3 is CASSAQTGIYEQYF. DNA of the CDR3: TGTGCCAGCAGTGCACAGACAGGGATCTACGAGCAGTACTTC.